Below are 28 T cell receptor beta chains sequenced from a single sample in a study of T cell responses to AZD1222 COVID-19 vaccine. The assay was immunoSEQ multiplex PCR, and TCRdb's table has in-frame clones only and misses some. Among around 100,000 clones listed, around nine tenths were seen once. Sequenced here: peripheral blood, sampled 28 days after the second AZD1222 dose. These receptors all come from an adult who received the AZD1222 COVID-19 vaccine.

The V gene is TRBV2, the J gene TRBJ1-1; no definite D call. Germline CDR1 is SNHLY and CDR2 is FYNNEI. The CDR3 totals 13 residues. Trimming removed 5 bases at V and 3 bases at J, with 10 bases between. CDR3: CASSYYRYTEAFF. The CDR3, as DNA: TGTGCCAGCAGTTACTACAGATACACTGAAGCTTTCTTT.

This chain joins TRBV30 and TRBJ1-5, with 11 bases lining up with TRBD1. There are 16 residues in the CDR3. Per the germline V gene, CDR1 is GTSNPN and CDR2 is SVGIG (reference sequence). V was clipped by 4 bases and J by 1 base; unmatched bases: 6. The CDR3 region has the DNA TGTGCCTGGACCCCCGGGACAGGGGGGAGCAATCAGCCCCAGCATTTT. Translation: CAWTPGTGGSNQPQHF.

The CDR3 DNA sequence: TGCGCCAGCAGCCACGATACAGATTCCGGGGAGCTGTTTTTT. Translating gives CASSHDTDSGELFF. The chain is built from TRBV5-1 and TRBJ2-2; D remains ambiguous. The CDR3 sequence is 14 residues long. Per germline, CDR1 SGHRS and CDR2 YFSETQ. V lost 4 bases and J lost 6, with 13 bases in between. Variable domain in full (rest from reference TRBV5-1 and TRBJ2-2): KAGVTQTPRYLIKTRGQQVTLSCSPISGHRSVSWYQQTPGQGLQFLFEYFSETQRNKGNFPGRFSGRQFSNSRSEMNVSTLELGDSALYLCASSHDTDSGELFFGEGSRLTVL.

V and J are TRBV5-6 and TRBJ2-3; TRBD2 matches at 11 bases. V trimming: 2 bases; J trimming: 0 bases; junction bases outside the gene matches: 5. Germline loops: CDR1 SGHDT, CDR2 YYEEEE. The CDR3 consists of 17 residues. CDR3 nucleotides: TGTGCCAGCAGCTTCCGGACTAGCGGGTATAGCACAGATACGCAGTATTTT. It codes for CASSFRTSGYSTDTQYF.

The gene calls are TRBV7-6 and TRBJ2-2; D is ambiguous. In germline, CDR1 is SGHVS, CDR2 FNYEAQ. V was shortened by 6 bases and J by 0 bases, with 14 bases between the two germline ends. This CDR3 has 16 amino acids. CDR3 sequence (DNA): TGTGCCAGCAGGTCTGTAGGTCTCCCGAACACCGGGGAGCTGTTTTTT. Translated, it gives CASRSVGLPNTGELFF.

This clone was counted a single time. CDR3 DNA sequence: TGTGCCAGCAGTTTAACCTCTGGACAGGGGGTGTATGGCTACACCTTC. This translates into CASSLTSGQGVYGYTF. The chain joins TRBV28 to TRBJ1-2; 10 nucleotides line up with TRBD1. Germline values: CDR1 MDHEN, CDR2 SYDVKM. The CDR3 is made up of 16 amino acids. V lost 2 bases to trimming and J lost 5 bases; unmatched junction nucleotides: 8.

The CDR3 sequence is CASSFVRGEAGELFF. The DNA of the CDR3 is TGTGCCAGCAGCTTTGTCAGGGGCGAAGCCGGGGAGCTGTTTTTT. The V call is TRBV7-9, the J call TRBJ2-2, with a tentative D call TRBD1 (6 bases). Germline assignment: CDR1 SEHNR and CDR2 FQNEAQ (reference sequence). The CDR3 runs to 15 residues. Deletions cut 3 bases from V and 6 bases from J, with 14 bases between.

Here the CDR3 DNA reads TGTGCCAGTAGTAAAGGGTCAGACCGCTTCACCGGGGAGCTGTTTTTT. Translated, it gives CASSKGSDRFTGELFF. The chain joins TRBV19 to TRBJ2-2, with unresolved D. Germline V gene sequence: CDR1 LNHDA, CDR2 SQIVND (reference sequence). This CDR3 comprises 16 residues. Trimming removed 4 bases from V and 4 bases from J, with 16 bases in between.

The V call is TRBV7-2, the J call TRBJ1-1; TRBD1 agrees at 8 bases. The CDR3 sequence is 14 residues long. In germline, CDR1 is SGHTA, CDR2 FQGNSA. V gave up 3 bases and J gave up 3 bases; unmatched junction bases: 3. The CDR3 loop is CASSFRQGYTEAFF. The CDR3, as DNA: TGTGCCAGCAGCTTCCGACAGGGGTACACTGAAGCTTTCTTT.

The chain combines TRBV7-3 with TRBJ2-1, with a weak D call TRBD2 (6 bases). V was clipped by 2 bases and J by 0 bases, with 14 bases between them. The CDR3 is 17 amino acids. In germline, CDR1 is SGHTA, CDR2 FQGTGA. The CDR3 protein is CASSLYASASSYNEQFF. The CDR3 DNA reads TGTGCCAGCAGCTTATATGCTAGCGCGAGCTCCTACAATGAGCAGTTCTTC.

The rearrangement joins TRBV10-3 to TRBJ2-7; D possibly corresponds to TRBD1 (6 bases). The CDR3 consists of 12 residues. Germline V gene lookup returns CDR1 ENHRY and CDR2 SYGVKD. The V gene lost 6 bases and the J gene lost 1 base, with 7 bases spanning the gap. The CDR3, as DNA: TGTGCCATCAGGGGGGCTTCCTACGAGCAGTACTTC. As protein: CAIRGASYEQYF.

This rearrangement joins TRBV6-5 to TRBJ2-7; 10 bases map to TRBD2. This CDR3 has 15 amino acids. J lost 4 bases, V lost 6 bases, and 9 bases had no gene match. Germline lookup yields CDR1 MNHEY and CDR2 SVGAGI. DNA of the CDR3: TGTGCCAGCAGGCTAGCGGGAGATGTTCAGTACGAGCAGTACTTC. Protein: CASRLAGDVQYEQYF.

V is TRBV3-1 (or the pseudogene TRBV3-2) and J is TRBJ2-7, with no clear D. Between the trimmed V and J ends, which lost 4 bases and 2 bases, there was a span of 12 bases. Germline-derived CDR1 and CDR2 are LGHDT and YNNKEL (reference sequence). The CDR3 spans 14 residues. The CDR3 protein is CASSPRVPPYEQYF. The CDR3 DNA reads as TGTGCCAGCAGCCCTCGCGTCCCCCCCTACGAGCAGTACTTC.

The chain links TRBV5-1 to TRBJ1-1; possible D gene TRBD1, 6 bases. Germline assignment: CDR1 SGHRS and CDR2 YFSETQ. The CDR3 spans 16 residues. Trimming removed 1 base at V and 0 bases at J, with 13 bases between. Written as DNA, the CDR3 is TGCGCCAGCAGCTTGTCGCAAACAGGGCTGAACACTGAAGCTTTCTTT. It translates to CASSLSQTGLNTEAFF. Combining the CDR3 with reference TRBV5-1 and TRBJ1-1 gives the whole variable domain KAGVTQTPRYLIKTRGQQVTLSCSPISGHRSVSWYQQTPGQGLQFLFEYFSETQRNKGNFPGRFSGRQFSNSRSEMNVSTLELGDSALYLCASSLSQTGLNTEAFFGQGTRLTVV.

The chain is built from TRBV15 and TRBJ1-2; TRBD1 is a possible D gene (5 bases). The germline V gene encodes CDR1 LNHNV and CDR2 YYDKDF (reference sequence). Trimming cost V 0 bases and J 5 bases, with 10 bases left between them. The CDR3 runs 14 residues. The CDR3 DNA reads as TGTGCCACCAGCAGAGAAGGTCAGGGATATGGCTACACCTTC. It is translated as CATSREGQGYGYTF. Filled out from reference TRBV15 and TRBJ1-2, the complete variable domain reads DAMVIQNPRYQVTQFGKPVTLSCSQTLNHNVMYWYQQKSSQAPKLLFHYYDKDFNNEADTPDNFQSRRPNTSFCFLDIRSPGLGDTAMYLCATSREGQGYGYTFGSGTRLTVV.

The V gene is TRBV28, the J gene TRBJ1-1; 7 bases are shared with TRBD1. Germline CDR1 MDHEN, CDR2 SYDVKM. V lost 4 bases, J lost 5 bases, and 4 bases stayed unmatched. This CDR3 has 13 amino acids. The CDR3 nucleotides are TGTGCCAGCAGTTCGACAGGGAGAACTGAAGCTTTCTTT. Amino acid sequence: CASSSTGRTEAFF. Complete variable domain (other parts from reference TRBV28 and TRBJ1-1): DVKVTQSSRYLVKRTGEKVFLECVQDMDHENMFWYRQDPGLGLRLIYFSYDVKMKEKGDIPEGYSVSREKKERFSLILESASTNQTSMYLCASSSTGRTEAFFGQGTRLTVV.

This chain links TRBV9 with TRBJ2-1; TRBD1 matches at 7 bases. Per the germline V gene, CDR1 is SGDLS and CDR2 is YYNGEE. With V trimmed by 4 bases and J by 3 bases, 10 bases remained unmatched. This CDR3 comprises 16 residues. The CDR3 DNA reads TGTGCCAGCAGCTCCCGGCCGGGACAGAACTACAATGAGCAGTTCTTC. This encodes CASSSRPGQNYNEQFF.

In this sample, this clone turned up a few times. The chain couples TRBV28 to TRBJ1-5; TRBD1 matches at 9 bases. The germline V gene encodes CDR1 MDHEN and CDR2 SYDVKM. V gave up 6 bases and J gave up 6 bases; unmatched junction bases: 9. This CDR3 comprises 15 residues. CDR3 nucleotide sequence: TGTGCCAGCAGCAAACAGGGACAGGGCATTCAGCCCCAGCATTTT. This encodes CASSKQGQGIQPQHF.

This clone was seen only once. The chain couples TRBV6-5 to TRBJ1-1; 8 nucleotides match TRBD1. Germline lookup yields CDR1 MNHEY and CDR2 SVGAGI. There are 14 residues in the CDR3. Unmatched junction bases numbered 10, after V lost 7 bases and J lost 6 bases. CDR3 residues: CASTRNRGSPEAFF. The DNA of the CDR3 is TGTGCCAGCACCCGGAACAGGGGGTCCCCTGAAGCTTTCTTT.

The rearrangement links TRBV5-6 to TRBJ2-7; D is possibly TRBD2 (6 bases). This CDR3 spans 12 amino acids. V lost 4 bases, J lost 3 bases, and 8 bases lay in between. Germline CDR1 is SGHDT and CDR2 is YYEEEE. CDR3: CASSLGLYEQYF. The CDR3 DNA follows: TGTGCCAGCAGCCTGGGACTCTACGAGCAGTACTTC.

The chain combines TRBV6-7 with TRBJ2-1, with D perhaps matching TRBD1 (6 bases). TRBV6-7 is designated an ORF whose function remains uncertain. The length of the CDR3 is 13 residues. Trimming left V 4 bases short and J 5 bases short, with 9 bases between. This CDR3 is CASSWYRDNEQFF. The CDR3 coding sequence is TGTGCCAGCAGTTGGTACAGGGACAATGAGCAGTTCTTC.

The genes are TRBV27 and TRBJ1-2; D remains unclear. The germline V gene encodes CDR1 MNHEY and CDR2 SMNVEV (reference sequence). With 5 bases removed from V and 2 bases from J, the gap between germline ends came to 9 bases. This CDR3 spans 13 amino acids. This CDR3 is CASSKELNYGYTF. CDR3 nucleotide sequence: TGTGCCAGCAGTAAGGAGCTGAACTATGGCTACACCTTC.

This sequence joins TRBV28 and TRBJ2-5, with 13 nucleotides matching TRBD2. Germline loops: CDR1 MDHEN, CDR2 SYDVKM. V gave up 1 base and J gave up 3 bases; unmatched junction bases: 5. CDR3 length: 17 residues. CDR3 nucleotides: TGTGCCAGCAGTTTATTAGGGACTAGCGGGGCGGAAGAGACCCAGTACTTC. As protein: CASSLLGTSGAEETQYF.

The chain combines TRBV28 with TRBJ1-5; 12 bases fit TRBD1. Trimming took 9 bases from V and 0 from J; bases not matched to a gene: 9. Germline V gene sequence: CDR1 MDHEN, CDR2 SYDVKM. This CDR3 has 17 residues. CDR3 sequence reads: CARSGTGGNLSNQPQHF. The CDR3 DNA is TGTGCCAGATCCGGGACAGGGGGCAACCTTAGCAATCAGCCCCAGCATTTT.

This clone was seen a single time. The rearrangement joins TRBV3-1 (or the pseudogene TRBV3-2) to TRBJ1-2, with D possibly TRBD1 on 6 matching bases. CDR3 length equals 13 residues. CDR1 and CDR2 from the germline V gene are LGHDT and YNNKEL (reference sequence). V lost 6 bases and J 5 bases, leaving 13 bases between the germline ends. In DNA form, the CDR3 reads TGTGCCAGCAGACTACAGGGCGGTTATGGCTACACCTTC. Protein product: CASRLQGGYGYTF.

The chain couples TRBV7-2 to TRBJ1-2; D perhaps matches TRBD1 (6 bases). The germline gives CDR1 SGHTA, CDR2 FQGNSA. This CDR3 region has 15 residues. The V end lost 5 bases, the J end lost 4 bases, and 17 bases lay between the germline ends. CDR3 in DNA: TGTGCCAGCAGCCCCGGGGGCGGGGAGGGCTATGGCTACACCTTC. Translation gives CASSPGGGEGYGYTF.

CDR3 amino acids: CASSLVGQGNTIYF. For the CDR3, the DNA is TGTGCCAGCAGCTTGGTTGGACAGGGAAACACCATATATTTT. The chain uses TRBV5-4 and TRBJ1-3, with D possibly being TRBD1 (6 bases). Germline-derived CDR1 and CDR2 are SGHNT and YYREEE (reference sequence). CDR3 length: 14 residues. Trimming cost V 0 bases and J 4 bases, with 8 bases left between them.

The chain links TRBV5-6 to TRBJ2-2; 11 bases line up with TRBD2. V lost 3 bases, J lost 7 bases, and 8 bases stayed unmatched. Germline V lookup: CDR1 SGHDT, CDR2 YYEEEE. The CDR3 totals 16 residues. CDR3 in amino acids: CASSSRLAGLVGELFF. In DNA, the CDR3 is TGTGCCAGCAGCTCCCGACTAGCGGGATTAGTCGGGGAGCTGTTTTTT.